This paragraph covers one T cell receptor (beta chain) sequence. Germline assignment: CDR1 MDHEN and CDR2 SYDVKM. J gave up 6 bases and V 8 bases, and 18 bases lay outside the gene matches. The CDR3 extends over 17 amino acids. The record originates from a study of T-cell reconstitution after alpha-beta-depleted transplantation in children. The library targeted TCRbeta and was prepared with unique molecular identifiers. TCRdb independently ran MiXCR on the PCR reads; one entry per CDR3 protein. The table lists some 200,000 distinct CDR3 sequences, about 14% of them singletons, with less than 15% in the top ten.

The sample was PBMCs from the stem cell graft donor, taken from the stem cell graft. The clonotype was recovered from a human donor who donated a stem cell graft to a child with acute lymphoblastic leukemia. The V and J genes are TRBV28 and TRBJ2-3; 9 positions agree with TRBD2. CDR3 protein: CASVPGTSLGFADTQYF. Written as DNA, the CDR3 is TGTGCCAGCGTCCCCGGGACTAGCTTGGGGTTCGCGGATACGCAGTATTTT. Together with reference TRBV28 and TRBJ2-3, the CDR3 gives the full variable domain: DVKVTQSSRYLVKRTGEKVFLECVQDMDHENMFWYRQDPGLGLRLIYFSYDVKMKEKGDIPEGYSVSREKKERFSLILESASTNQTSMYLCASVPGTSLGFADTQYFGPGTRLTVL.